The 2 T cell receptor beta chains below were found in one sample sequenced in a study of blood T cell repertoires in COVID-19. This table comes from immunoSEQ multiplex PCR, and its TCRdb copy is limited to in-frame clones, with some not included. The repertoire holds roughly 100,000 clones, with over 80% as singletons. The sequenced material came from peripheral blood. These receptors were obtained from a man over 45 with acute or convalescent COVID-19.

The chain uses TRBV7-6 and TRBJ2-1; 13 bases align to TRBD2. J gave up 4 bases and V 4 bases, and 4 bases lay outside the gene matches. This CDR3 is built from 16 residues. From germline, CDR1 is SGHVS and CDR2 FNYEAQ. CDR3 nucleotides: TGTGCCAGCAGCTCAACTAGCGGGGGGGGTTACAATGAGCAGTTCTTC. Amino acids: CASSSTSGGGYNEQFF.

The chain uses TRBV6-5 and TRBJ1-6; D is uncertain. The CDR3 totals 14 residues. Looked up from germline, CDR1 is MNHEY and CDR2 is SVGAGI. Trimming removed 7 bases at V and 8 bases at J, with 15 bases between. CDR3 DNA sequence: TGTGCCAGCACCGCCTGGCAACAGTATTCACCCCTCCACTTT. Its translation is CASTAWQQYSPLHF.